This TCR beta chain was identified in a study of response to subunit inactivated influenza vaccine. Study-wide points: T cells newly recruited by each seasonal influenza vaccination are few, the authors suggested.

The sample holds a few counts of this clonotype. As yet, its antigen is unknown. Mismatch with germline at one junction end may stem from a read error. From germline, CDR1 is SGHDT and CDR2 YYEEEE. The CDR3 has 13 residues. TCRdb used MiXCR to reprocess the RT-PCR reads, holding one entry per CDR3 protein. The sample includes about 800,000 distinct CDR3 sequences, around 20% seen only once; the top ten take 9.5% to 13%. The TCR sequence derives from a man in his forties or fifties who received an inactivated influenza vaccine. Specimen: PBMCs from blood, collected 5 days after vaccination. The V gene is TRBV5-6, the J gene TRBJ2-2, with D maybe TRBD2 (6 bases). This CDR3 reads CASSLEPLGGLFF. The CDR3 nucleotides read TGTGCCAGCAGCTTGGAACCGCTCGGGGGGCTGTTTTTT.